The 12 T cell receptor beta chains below were found in one sample sequenced in a study of T cell clonotyping in hematopoietic cell transplantation. Assay used: immunoSEQ multiplex PCR; TCRdb lists only in-frame clones, some missing. This table has tens of thousands of clones, 85% to 95% appearing once. The time point here: recipient sample about 28 days before transplant, after cytoreduction. The material sequenced was peripheral blood mononuclear cells, taken before stem cell transplant. The source of these receptors is a man aged 40-50 years with chronic myeloid leukemia. Some clones in this sample may be carry-over from other donors' samples.

V gene TRBV6-1 combines with J gene TRBJ1-2, with 11 bases identical to TRBD1. Germline V CDR1 and CDR2: MNHNS, SASEGT. The CDR3 has 14 residues. The trim removed 8 bases at V and 8 bases at J, leaving 10 bases unmatched. DNA for the CDR3: TGTGCCAGCCGTCGGACAGGGGGCTCGTCGGGCTACACCTTC. This translates into CASRRTGGSSGYTF.

The chain joins TRBV7-2 to TRBJ1-1, with TRBD1 identical over 7 bases. The CDR3 has 16 amino acids. V dropped 5 bases and J dropped 7; count of bases not matched to a gene: 16. Germline V gene lookup returns CDR1 SGHTA and CDR2 FQGNSA. CDR3 loop: CASSPRGLDREGEAFF. The CDR3 DNA reads TGTGCCAGCAGCCCTAGGGGGCTCGACAGGGAGGGTGAAGCTTTCTTT.

V and J are TRBV25-1 and TRBJ2-1; D assignment may be TRBD1 or TRBD2 (7 bases each). The germline CDR1 and CDR2 sequences are MGHDK and SYGVNS. CDR3 length: 16 residues. Deletions cut 5 bases from V and 7 bases from J, with 21 bases between. As DNA, the CDR3 is TGTGCCAGCAGTACGGCCGAGGGAGGGGGCAAAAATGAGCAGTTCTTC. Translated: CASSTAEGGGKNEQFF.

The chain employs TRBV30 and TRBJ2-1, with D tentatively TRBD1 (5 bases). Germline lookup yields CDR1 GTSNPN and CDR2 SVGIG (reference sequence). V lost 0 bases and J lost 1, with 13 bases in between. The CDR3 consists of 16 residues. The CDR3 DNA follows: TGTGCCTGGAGTGTACTAAGGGCAGGGTCCTACAATGAGCAGTTCTTC. This translates into CAWSVLRAGSYNEQFF.

This chain joins TRBV11-3 and TRBJ2-7; D is possibly TRBD1 (6 bases). Looked up from germline, CDR1 is SGHNT and CDR2 is YENEEA. Trimming cost V 0 bases and J 4 bases, with 19 bases left between them. This CDR3 has 17 amino acids. CDR3 DNA sequence: TGTGCCAGCAGCTTAGAGGCAGGGGACGATACTCTTTACGAGCAGTACTTC. Amino acid sequence: CASSLEAGDDTLYEQYF.

This chain links TRBV11-2 with TRBJ2-2; 12 bases align to TRBD2. Trimming removed 4 bases from V and 4 bases from J; junction bases left unmatched: 4. The CDR3 loop spans 16 amino acids. Germline assignment: CDR1 SGHAT and CDR2 FQNNGV. This chain's CDR3 is CASSSSGGASTGELFF. CDR3 DNA: TGTGCCAGCAGCTCTAGCGGGGGGGCTTCCACCGGGGAGCTGTTTTTT.

This chain joins TRBV7-6 and TRBJ1-1, with D unresolved. Germline CDR1 SGHVS, CDR2 FNYEAQ. The CDR3 is 12 residues long. Trimming stripped 0 bases from V and 6 bases from J, with 5 bases between. CDR3 bases: TGTGCCAGCAGCTTAGCGGGATCTGAAGCTTTCTTT. Protein product: CASSLAGSEAFF.

V and J are TRBV4-1 and TRBJ2-7; TRBD2 might be the D (5 bases). From germline, CDR1 is MGHRA and CDR2 YSYEKL. Trimming cost V 0 bases and J 0 bases, with 12 bases left between them. The CDR3 has 16 amino acids. The CDR3 nucleotides are TGCGCCAGCAGCCAAGATGAGGGCCAAAGCTCCTACGAGCAGTACTTC. Amino acids: CASSQDEGQSSYEQYF.

The chain uses TRBV7-3 and TRBJ2-3; D ambiguous. The germline V and J ends were trimmed by 1 base and 0 bases, with 8 bases remaining between them. The V gene's germline CDR1 is SGHTA and CDR2 FQGTGA. CDR3 length: 15 amino acids. The CDR3 sequence is CASSLSATSTDTQYF. The DNA for the CDR3 is TGTGCCAGCAGCTTAAGCGCCACTAGCACAGATACGCAGTATTTT.

The V call is TRBV5-1, the J call TRBJ2-5; D possibly uses TRBD1 or TRBD2 (5 bases each). The germline V and J ends were trimmed by 2 bases and 2 bases, with 13 bases remaining between them. Germline loops: CDR1 SGHRS, CDR2 YFSETQ. There are 15 residues in the CDR3. The CDR3 sequence: CASSFNRGSQETQYF. The CDR3 DNA reads TGCGCCAGCAGCTTTAATCGGGGCAGTCAAGAGACCCAGTACTTC.

This rearrangement joins TRBV30 to TRBJ1-4; no firm D call. Germline V gene lookup returns CDR1 GTSNPN and CDR2 SVGIG (reference sequence). V was trimmed by 0 bases and J by 5 bases, leaving 10 bases between them. CDR3 size: 14 residues. CDR3 sequence (DNA): TGTGCCTGGAGTGTACTCGGGAGAAATGAAAAACTGTTTTTT. Its translation: CAWSVLGRNEKLFF. The whole variable domain, remainder taken from reference TRBV30 and TRBJ1-4, is SQTIHQWPATLVQPVGSPLSLECTVEGTSNPNLYWYRQAAGRGLQLLFYSVGIGQISSEVPQNLSASRPQDRQFILSSKKLLLSDSGFYLCAWSVLGRNEKLFFGSGTQLSVL.

The chain links TRBV7-9 to TRBJ2-7; D gene unclear. Germline V lookup: CDR1 SEHNR, CDR2 FQNEAQ (reference sequence). The CDR3 is 12 residues long. Trimming removed 6 bases at V and 7 bases at J, with 13 bases between. The CDR3 here is CASSPHSAEQYF. CDR3 coding DNA: TGTGCCAGCAGTCCACATTCGGCAGAGCAGTACTTC.